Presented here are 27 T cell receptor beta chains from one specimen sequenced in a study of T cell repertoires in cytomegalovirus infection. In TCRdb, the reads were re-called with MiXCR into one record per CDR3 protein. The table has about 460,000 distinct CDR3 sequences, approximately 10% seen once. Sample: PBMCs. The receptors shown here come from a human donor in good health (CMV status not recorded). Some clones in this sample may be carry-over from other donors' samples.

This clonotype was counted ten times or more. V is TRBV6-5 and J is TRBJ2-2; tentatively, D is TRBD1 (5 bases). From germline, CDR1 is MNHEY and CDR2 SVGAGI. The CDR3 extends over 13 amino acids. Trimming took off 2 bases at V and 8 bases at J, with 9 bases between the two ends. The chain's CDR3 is CASSYLGPGELFF. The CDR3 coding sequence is TGTGCCAGCAGTTACCTGGGGCCGGGGGAGCTGTTTTTT.

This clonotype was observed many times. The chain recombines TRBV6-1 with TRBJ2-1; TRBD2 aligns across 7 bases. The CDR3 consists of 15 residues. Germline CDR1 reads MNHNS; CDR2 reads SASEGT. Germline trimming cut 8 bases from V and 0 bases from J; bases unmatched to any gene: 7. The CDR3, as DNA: TGTGCCAGCCGACTAGCTCGGAGCTCCTACAATGAGCAGTTCTTC. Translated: CASRLARSSYNEQFF.

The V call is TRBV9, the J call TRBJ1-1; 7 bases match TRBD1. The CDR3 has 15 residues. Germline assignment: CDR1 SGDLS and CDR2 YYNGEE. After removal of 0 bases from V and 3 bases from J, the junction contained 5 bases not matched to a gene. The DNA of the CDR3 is TGTGCCAGCAGCGTAGATCATCAGGGGGACACTGAAGCTTTCTTT. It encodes CASSVDHQGDTEAFF. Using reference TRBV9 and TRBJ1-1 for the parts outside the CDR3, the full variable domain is DSGVTQTPKHLITATGQRVTLRCSPRSGDLSVYWYQQSLDQGLQFLIQYYNGEERAKGNILERFSAQQFPDLHSELNLSSLELGDSALYFCASSVDHQGDTEAFFGQGTRLTVV.

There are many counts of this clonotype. The CDR3 DNA sequence: TGTGCCAGCAGCCCCCAGGGTGGGGCCTCTGGGGCCAACGTCCTGACTTTC. Translating gives CASSPQGGASGANVLTF. The chain employs TRBV7-3 and TRBJ2-6, with D perhaps matching TRBD1 (5 bases). Trimming shortened V by 5 bases and J by 0 bases, and 14 bases separated the two germline ends. Germline lookup yields CDR1 SGHTA and CDR2 FQGTGA. CDR3 length: 17 amino acids.

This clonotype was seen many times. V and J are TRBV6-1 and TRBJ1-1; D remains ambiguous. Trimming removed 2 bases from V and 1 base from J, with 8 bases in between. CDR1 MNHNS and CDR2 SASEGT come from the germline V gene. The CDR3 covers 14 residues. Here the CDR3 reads CASSERGSNTEAFF. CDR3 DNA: TGTGCCAGCAGTGAACGGGGTTCGAACACTGAAGCTTTCTTT.

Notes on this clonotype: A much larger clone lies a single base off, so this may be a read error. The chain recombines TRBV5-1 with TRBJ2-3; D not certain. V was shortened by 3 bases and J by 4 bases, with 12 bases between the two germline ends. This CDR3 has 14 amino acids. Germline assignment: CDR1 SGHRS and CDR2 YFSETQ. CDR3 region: CASSSDLHADTQYF. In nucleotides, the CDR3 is TGCGCCAGCAGCTCAGACCTACACGCAGATACGCAGTATTTT.

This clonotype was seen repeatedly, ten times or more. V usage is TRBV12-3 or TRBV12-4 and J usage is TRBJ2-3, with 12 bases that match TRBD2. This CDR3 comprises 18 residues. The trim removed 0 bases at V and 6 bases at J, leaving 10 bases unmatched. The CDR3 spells CASSLASASGGAPDTQYF. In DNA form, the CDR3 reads TGTGCCAGCAGTTTAGCGTCGGCTAGCGGGGGGGCACCGGATACGCAGTATTTT.

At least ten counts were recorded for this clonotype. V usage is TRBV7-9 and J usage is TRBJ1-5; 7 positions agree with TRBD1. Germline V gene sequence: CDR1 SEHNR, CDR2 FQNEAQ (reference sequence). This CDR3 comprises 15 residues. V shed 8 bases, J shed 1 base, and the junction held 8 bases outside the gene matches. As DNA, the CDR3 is TGTGCCAGCCAGGGGGGTCAGGGGAGCAATCAGCCCCAGCATTTT. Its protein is CASQGGQGSNQPQHF.

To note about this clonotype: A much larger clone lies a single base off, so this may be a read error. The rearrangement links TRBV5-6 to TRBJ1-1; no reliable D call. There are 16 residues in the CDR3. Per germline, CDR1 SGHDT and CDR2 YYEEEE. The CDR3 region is CASSLVEGRRNTEASF. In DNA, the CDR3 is TGTGCCAGCAGCTTGGTTGAAGGGCGGAGGAACACTGAAGCTTCCTTT.

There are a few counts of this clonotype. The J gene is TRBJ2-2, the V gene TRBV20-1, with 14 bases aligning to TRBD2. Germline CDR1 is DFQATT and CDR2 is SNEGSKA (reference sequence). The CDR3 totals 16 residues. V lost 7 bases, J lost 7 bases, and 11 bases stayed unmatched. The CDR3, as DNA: TGCAGTGGGCTCCCGACTAGCGGGAGGGCCGACGGGGAGCTGTTTTTT. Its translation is CSGLPTSGRADGELFF.

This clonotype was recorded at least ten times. The CDR3 loop reads CASSATGWYGNTIYF. The CDR3 DNA is TGTGCCAGCAGCGCGACAGGGTGGTATGGAAACACCATATATTTT. The gene calls are TRBV11-2 and TRBJ1-3, with TRBD1 matching over 7 bases. Germline V CDR1 and CDR2: SGHAT, FQNNGV. The CDR3 covers 15 residues. With 5 bases clipped from V and 3 bases from J, the junction kept 7 bases outside the gene matches. The full variable domain, with the rest looked up from reference TRBV11-2 and TRBJ1-3, is EAGVAQSPRYKIIEKRQSVAFWCNPISGHATLYWYQQILGQGPKLLIQFQNNGVVDDSQLPKDRFSAERLKGVDSTLKIQPAKLEDSAVYLCASSATGWYGNTIYFGEGSWLTVV.

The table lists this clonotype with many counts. In DNA, the CDR3 is TGTGCCAGCGAGAACGACCCCGGGACAGGGGTCTTCTATGGCTACACCTTC. It yields the protein CASENDPGTGVFYGYTF. The chain carries TRBV2 and TRBJ1-2; the match to TRBD1 covers 10 bases. Per the germline V gene, CDR1 is SNHLY and CDR2 is FYNNEI. V lost 8 bases, J lost 4 bases, and 16 bases stayed unmatched. The CDR3 is made up of 17 amino acids.

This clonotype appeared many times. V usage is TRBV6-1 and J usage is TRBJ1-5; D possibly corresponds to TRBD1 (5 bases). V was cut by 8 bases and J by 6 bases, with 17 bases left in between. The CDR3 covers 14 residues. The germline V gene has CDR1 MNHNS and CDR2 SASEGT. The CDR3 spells CASRQVGGGQPQHF. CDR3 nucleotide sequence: TGTGCCAGCCGACAAGTGGGGGGAGGTCAGCCCCAGCATTTT.

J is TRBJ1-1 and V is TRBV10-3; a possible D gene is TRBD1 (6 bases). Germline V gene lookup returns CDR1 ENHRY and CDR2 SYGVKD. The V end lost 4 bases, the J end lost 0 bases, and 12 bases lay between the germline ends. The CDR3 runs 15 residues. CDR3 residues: CAISGGGRVNTEAFF. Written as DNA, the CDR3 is TGTGCCATCAGTGGAGGGGGTCGTGTGAACACTGAAGCTTTCTTT.

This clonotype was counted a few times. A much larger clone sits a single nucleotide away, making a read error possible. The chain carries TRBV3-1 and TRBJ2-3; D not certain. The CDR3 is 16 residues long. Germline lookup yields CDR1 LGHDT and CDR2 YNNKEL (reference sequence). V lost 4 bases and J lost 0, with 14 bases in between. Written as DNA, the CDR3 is TGTGCCAGCAGCCCGTCCCTCTCCGGCAGCACAGATACGCAGTATTTT. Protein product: CASSPSLSGSTDTQYF.

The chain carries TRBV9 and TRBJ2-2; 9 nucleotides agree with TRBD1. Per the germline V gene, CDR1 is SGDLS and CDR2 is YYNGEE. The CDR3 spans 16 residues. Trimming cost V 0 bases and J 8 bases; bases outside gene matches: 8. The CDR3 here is CASSVVVQGAAGELFF. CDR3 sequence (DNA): TGTGCCAGCAGCGTAGTTGTACAGGGGGCGGCGGGGGAGCTGTTTTTT.

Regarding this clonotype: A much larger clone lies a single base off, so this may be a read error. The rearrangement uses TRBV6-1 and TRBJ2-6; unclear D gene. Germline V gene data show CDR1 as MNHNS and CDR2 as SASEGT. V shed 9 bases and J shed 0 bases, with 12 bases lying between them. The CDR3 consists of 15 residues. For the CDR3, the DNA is TGTGCCAGGACCCAGCAGAGCTCTGGGGCCAACGTCCTGACTTTC. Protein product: CARTQQSSGANVLTF.

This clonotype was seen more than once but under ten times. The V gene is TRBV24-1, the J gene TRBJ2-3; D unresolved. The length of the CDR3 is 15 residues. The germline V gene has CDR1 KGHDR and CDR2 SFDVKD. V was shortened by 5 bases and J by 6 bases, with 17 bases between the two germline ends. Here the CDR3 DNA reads TGTGCCACCAGTGGCAGATATAATGCTTTGGATACGCAGTATTTT. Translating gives CATSGRYNALDTQYF.

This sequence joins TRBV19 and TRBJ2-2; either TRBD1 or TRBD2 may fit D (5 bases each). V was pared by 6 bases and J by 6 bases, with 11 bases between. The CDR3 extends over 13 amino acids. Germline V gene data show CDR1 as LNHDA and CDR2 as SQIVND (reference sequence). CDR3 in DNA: TGTGCCAGTAGCCCGCTGGGGGCCGGGGAGCTGTTTTTT. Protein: CASSPLGAGELFF.

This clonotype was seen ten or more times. The CDR3 loop reads CASSPGQLSSYNSPLHF. DNA for the CDR3: TGTGCCAGCAGCCCCGGACAGTTGAGCTCCTATAATTCACCCCTCCACTTT. The gene calls are TRBV5-5 and TRBJ1-6; TRBD1 might be the D (6 bases). CDR1 is SGHKS and CDR2 is YYEKEE in the germline V gene (reference sequence). The V end was cut by 4 bases, the J end by 0 bases, with 14 bases between. The CDR3 length is 17 residues.

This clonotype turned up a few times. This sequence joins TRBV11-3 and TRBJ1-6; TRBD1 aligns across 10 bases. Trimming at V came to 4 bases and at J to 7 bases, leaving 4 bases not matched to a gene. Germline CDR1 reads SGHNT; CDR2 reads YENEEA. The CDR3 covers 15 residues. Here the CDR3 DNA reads TGTGCCAGCAGCTCCGGGACAGGGGCCAATTCACCCCTCCACTTT. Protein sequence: CASSSGTGANSPLHF. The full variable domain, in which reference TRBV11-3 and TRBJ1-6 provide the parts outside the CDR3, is EAGVVQSPRYKIIEKKQPVAFWCNPISGHNTLYWYLQNLGQGPELLIRYENEEAVDDSQLPKDRFSAERLKGVDSTLKIQPAELGDSAVYLCASSSGTGANSPLHFGNGTRLTVT.

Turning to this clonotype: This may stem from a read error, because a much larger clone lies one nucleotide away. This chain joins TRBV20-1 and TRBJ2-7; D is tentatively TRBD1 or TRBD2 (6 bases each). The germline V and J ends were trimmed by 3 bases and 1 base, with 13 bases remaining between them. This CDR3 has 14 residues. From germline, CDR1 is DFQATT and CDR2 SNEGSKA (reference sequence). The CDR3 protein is CSASVAGQSYEQYF. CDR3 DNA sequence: TGCAGTGCTAGCGTGGCGGGACAATCCTACGAGCAGTACTTC.

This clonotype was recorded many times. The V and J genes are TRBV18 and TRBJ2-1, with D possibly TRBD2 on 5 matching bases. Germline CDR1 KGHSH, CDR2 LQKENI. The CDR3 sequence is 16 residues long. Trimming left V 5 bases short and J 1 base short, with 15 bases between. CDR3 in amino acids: CASSTEADLSYNEQFF. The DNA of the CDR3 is TGTGCCAGCTCAACTGAAGCGGACCTTTCCTACAATGAGCAGTTCTTC.

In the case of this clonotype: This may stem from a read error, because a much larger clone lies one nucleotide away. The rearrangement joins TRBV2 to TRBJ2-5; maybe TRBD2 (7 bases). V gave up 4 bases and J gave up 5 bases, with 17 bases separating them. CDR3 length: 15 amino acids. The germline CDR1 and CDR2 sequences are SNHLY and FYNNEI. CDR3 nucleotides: TGTGCCAGCAGTGTGACTGGCGGGGGCCGCGAGACCCAGTACTTC. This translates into CASSVTGGGRETQYF.

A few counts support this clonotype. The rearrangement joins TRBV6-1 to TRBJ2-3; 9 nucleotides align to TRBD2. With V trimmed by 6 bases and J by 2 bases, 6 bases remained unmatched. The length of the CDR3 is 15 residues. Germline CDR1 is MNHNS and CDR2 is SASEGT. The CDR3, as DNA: TGTGCCAGCAGCCGCAGCGGGGGGATCACAGATACGCAGTATTTT. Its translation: CASSRSGGITDTQYF.

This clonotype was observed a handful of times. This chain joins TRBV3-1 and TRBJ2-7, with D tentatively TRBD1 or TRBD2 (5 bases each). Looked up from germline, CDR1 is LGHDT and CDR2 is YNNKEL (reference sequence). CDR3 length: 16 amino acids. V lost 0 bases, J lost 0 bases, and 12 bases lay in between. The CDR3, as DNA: TGTGCCAGCAGCCAAGATCGGGACCCGAGCTCCTACGAGCAGTACTTC. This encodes CASSQDRDPSSYEQYF.

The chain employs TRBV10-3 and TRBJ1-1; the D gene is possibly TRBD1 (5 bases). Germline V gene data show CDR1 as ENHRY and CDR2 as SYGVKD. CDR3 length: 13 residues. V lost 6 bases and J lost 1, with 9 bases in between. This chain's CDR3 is CAIRSTGNTEAFF. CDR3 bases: TGTGCCATCAGATCCACAGGGAACACTGAAGCTTTCTTT.